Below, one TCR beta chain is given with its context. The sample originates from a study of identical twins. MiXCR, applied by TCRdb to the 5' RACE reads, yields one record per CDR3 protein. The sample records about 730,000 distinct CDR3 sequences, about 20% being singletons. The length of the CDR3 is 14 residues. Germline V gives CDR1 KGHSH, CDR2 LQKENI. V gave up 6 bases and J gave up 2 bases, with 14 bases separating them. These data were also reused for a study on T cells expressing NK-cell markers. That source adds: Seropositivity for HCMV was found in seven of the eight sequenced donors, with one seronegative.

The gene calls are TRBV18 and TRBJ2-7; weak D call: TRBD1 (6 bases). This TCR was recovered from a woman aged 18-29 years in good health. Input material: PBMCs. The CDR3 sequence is CASSQKGGPYEQYF. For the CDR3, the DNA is TGTGCCAGCTCGCAAAAAGGGGGACCCTACGAGCAGTACTTC.